Sequencing of this T cell receptor (beta chain) was carried out in a study of human T cells and chemical hapten exposure (dated by TCRdb to 2020 to 2022). Regarding the study in general: For sensitization, 2% DPC in acetone was applied to a roughly 2 cm by roughly 2 cm area of upper inner arm skin. Throughout the study period of roughly 24 weeks, patients also received therapeutic DPC doses to the scalp every week. Patch testing was performed on the upper back with Finn chambers containing 0.01% DPC, and the patch tests were scored after 6 days according to International Contact Dermatitis Research Group standards. Most of the patients in the cohort were female, and the cohort covered alopecia areata with under or over 50% scalp involvement, alopecia totalis and alopecia universalis. Libraries were combined into a pool for sequencing, and differences in TCR yield between samples came mainly from small differences in library volumes within the pool. This study followed changes in the peripheral blood TCR repertoire in vivo during primary and secondary sensitization of alopecia patients to the hapten diphenylcyclopropenone (DPC). Blood samples were taken from patients before sensitization (week 0) and then at 2, 6 and about 24 weeks after DPC sensitization. Around 30 alopecia patients provided blood for TCR sequencing at one to four time points (pre-sensitization, 2, 6 and 24 weeks).

The time point label, as the study defines it: patch test 1, 2 weeks after DPC sensitization. What the treatment or condition label conveys for this sample: therapeutic diphenylcyclopropenone sensitization with weekly scalp DPC. Blood at each patch-test visit was drawn before the patch test was applied. Patients were eligible if aged 18 to 70, diagnosed with alopecia and judged suitable for DPC therapy, and pregnant patients were excluded. Total RNA was extracted from unfractionated whole blood collected in Tempus Blood RNA tubes. Libraries came from RACE. These reads were obtained on a NextSeq 500. During library preparation, unique molecular identifiers were attached to individual cDNA molecules so that TCRs could be counted quantitatively and reproducibly. From each blood RNA sample, both TCR alpha and TCR beta chains were sequenced. The source study handled its data this way. Samples had a median of around 92,000 TCRs, with a range from 23,224 to 690,600. The Decombinator software suite was used to annotate V, J and CDR3 in the TCR reads. Every sample was subsampled to the same number of TCRs (28,000) for the PS versus PT1 abundance plots. TCRs were defined as expanded if absent before sensitization and observed at least eight times at the 2-week time point. TCRdb reprocessed the public reads (quality trimming at Q25 with fastp, clone calling with MiXCR) and kept in-frame beta chains. Entries are consolidated by CDR3 protein sequence, retaining the most common genes and DNA. TCRdb's processing, not the study's, gives the V and J calls here. For this sample the table gives about 99,000 distinct CDR3 sequences, of which around an eighth were detected only once. The top ten hold roughly 2% of the sample.

V is reduced by 5 bases and J by 2 bases, leaving a spacing of 11 bases between them. The germline V gene encodes CDR1 MNHEY and CDR2 SVGEGT. The CDR3 covers 14 residues, taking in both the cysteine and the phenylalanine. This entry keeps only the CDR3 DNA: 42 bases, framed from base 1. Worth noting for this clonotype: What this receptor recognizes is not known. No qualities accompany the bases; no much larger clone lies one base away.

General findings and caveats noted by the study authors: After repeated subsampling, the strength of the expansion versus patch-test correlation and the threshold at which it became significant changed. Because all patients had alopecia, a presumed autoimmune disease, the immune response of the patients might differ from that of healthy individuals. Significantly more large CDR3 similarity clusters were formed by expanded TCRs than by pre-sensitization or healthy control sets, consistent with antigen-driven responses. Patch test score correlated positively with the number of PT1 expanded TCRs, reaching significance at thresholds 8, 16 and 32 but not at 4. DPC sensitization did not change how many TCRs were above 1 in 1000 frequency, and no evidence was found of alterations in global repertoire structure.

The sequenced sample was whole blood, obtained in connection with sensitization to the hapten diphenylcyclopropenone (DPC). The clonotype comes from a woman in her forties with alopecia areata. Some clones in this sample may be carry-over from other donors' samples. The chain joins TRBV6-2 or TRBV6-3 to TRBJ2-3; the D gene cannot be resolved beyond TRBD1 or TRBD2, each matching 5 bases. The sequence in DNA is TGTGCCAGCAGTCGGGACGGAATCACAGATACGCAGTATTTT. Translated, this is CASSRDGITDTQYF.